This is a list of T cell receptor beta chains from one sample in a study of spatial heterogeneity in lung cancer. MiXCR, run by TCRdb on the 5' RACE reads, gives a single entry per CDR3 protein. The repertoire consists of about 86,000 distinct CDR3 sequences, with over 10% occurring once and the leading ten covering 4.5% to 5.5%. Sequenced here: PBMCs, sampled at surgery. All receptors derive from a male donor with early-stage non-small cell lung cancer. The CDR3 runs from the conserved cysteine through the conserved F or W. The order of the fields is D gene, J gene, V gene, clone size, CDR3 DNA, CDR3 protein. D genes are given only for firm matches. The size entry is marked missing in some rows and otherwise reads once, few, many or a size class.

-	TRBJ2-1	TRBV11-2	few	TGTGCCAGCAGCTCATGGGGGACCACCTACAATGAGCAGTTCTTC	CASSSWGTTYNEQFF
TRBD1	TRBJ2-5	TRBV29-1	-	TGCAGCTCGGACAGGGGAGAGACCCAGTACTTC	CSSDRGETQYF
TRBD1	TRBJ1-2	TRBV7-9	medium-sized	TGTGCCAGCAGCCTACAGGGGGCGTATGGCTACACCTTC	CASSLQGAYGYTF
-	TRBJ1-2	TRBV3-1	many	TGTGCCAGCAGCCAAGGGAGCGGAGATGGCTACACCTTC	CASSQGSGDGYTF
-	TRBJ2-3	TRBV24-1	few	TGTGCCACCAGTGACACGACAAAGGTCCGTTCGCAGTATTTT	CATSDTTKVRSQYF
TRBD1	TRBJ1-2	TRBV5-6	-	TGTGCCAGCAGCCCTCCAGGACAGGTAAACGGCTACACCTTC	CASSPPGQVNGYTF
TRBD2	TRBJ2-1	TRBV29-1	many	TGCAGCGTTTTTAGCGGGAGTAGGGACAATGAGCAGTTCTTC	CSVFSGSRDNEQFF
-	TRBJ2-1	TRBV24-1	few	TGTGCCACCAGTGAACCAACTGGCAGCTCCTACAATGAGCAGTTCTTC	CATSEPTGSSYNEQFF
-	TRBJ2-7	TRBV6-2/TRBV6-3	-	TGTGCCAGCAGTTACTCCGTCTACGAGCAGTACTTC	CASSYSVYEQYF
TRBD2	TRBJ2-3	TRBV20-1	many	TGCAGTGCCCCAGCGGGATGGGATACGCAGTATTTT	CSAPAGWDTQYF
-	TRBJ2-2	TRBV29-1	few	TGCAGCGTTGAGCTTTTTGGCACCGGGGAGCTGTTTTTT	CSVELFGTGELFF
-	TRBJ2-7	TRBV30	many	TGTGCCTGGAGTGTACAGAGCCGCTCCTACGAGCAGTACTTC	CAWSVQSRSYEQYF
-	TRBJ2-7	TRBV3-1	many	TGTGCCAGCAGCCAAGGGACCCCCTACGAGCAGTACTTC	CASSQGTPYEQYF
-	TRBJ1-2	TRBV5-1	-	TGCGCCAGCAGCCCCGACCTGGGAAGGAACTATGGCTACACCTTC	CASSPDLGRNYGYTF
-	TRBJ1-1	TRBV6-2/TRBV6-3	few	TGTGCCAGCAGAACGCAGGGTATGAACACTGAAGCTTTCTTT	CASRTQGMNTEAFF
-	TRBJ2-1	TRBV24-1	few	TGTGCCACCAGTGATCCTGGGGGCGGAGCCTCCTACAATGAGCAGTTCTTC	CATSDPGGGASYNEQFF
TRBD1	TRBJ2-7	TRBV20-1	-	TGCAGTGGGACACAGGGGTCTGGGGCCGAGCAGTACTTC	CSGTQGSGAEQYF
-	TRBJ1-5	TRBV7-2	many	TGTGCCAGCAGCTTAGAGTCGGCGGGGAAGGTCTATCAGCCCCAGCATTTT	CASSLESAGKVYQPQHF
-	TRBJ2-7	TRBV4-2	few	TGTGCCAGCAGCCGCAGACAGGTGGACGAGCAGTACTTC	CASSRRQVDEQYF
-	TRBJ1-1	TRBV6-5	once	TGTGCCAGCACCACCGGACCTAACACTGAAGCTTTCTTT	CASTTGPNTEAFF
-	TRBJ1-5	TRBV19	few	TGTGCCAGTAGTATACAGGGGACTGGTCAGCCCCAGCATTTT	CASSIQGTGQPQHF
-	TRBJ2-7	TRBV5-1	-	TGCGCCAGCAGCTTGAGGACGGACTACGAGCAGTACTTC	CASSLRTDYEQYF
TRBD1	TRBJ2-7	TRBV2	few	TGTGCCAGCATTTTCGGACCGGGACAGGGGGAATACGAGCAGTACTTC	CASIFGPGQGEYEQYF
-	TRBJ1-5	TRBV5-6	-	TGTGCCAGCAGCTTGGGACAGCGAAATCAGCCCCAGCATTTT	CASSLGQRNQPQHF
-	TRBJ1-2	TRBV6-1	few	TGTGCCAGTGAGAAGGGGGGCGGAGACTATGGCTACACCTTC	CASEKGGGDYGYTF
-	TRBJ1-1	TRBV12-3/TRBV12-4	-	TGTGCCAGCAGTTATGGGGTAAACACTGAAGCTTTCTTT	CASSYGVNTEAFF
TRBD1	TRBJ1-1	TRBV3-1	-	TGTGCCAGCAGCCAAGAGGGACAGGTGGGGGAAGCTTTCTTT	CASSQEGQVGEAFF
-	TRBJ1-1	TRBV12-3/TRBV12-4	few	TGTGCCAGCAGCTTCACAGATGAAGCTTTCTTT	CASSFTDEAFF
-	TRBJ2-5	TRBV29-1	-	TGCAGCGTTGAAGTGAAAAGCCAACCGAAGCACACGGAGACCCAGTACTTC	CSVEVKSQPKHTETQYF
TRBD2	TRBJ2-3	TRBV14	once	TGTGCCAGCAGCCAAGGAACACGGGGGGTATTCACAGATACGCAGTATTTT	CASSQGTRGVFTDTQYF
-	TRBJ2-1	TRBV9	-	TGTGCCAGCAGCTTCCTTATTACGACGGCAGGGAAGGATGAGCAGTTCTTC	CASSFLITTAGKDEQFF
-	TRBJ2-2	TRBV19	few	TGTGCCAGTAGTTTCCAGCTAGTGGTCACCGGGGAGCTGTTTTTT	CASSFQLVVTGELFF
-	TRBJ1-1	TRBV20-1	few	TGCAGTGTCACGAGGGGGGTGGCCACTGAAGCTTTCTTT	CSVTRGVATEAFF
-	TRBJ1-5	TRBV20-1	few	TGCAGTGCTAAACAGAGCAATCAGCCCCAGCATTTT	CSAKQSNQPQHF
-	TRBJ1-1	TRBV13	-	TGTGCCAGCAGCTCCGGAGGTATGAACACTGAAGCTTTCTTT	CASSSGGMNTEAFF
-	TRBJ1-1	TRBV20-1	many	TGCAGTGCTGGAGGACCAGGTAACCGTGGGACTGAAGCTTTCTTT	CSAGGPGNRGTEAFF
-	TRBJ1-5	TRBV10-3	-	TGTGCCATCAGTGGAACAGGGTTCCCGGATCAGCCCCAGCATTTT	CAISGTGFPDQPQHF
TRBD1	TRBJ2-7	TRBV5-1	-	TGCGCCAGCAGGGAGGGACAGGGGACCTCCTACGAGCAGTACTTC	CASREGQGTSYEQYF
-	TRBJ2-3	TRBV3-1	many	TGTGCCAGCAGCCAAGAAGCCCGCACAGATACGCAGTATTTT	CASSQEARTDTQYF
-	TRBJ2-5	TRBV19	-	TGTGCCAGTAGTGCCTTTATGGGGGGACAAGAGACCCAGTACTTC	CASSAFMGGQETQYF
TRBD1	TRBJ2-5	TRBV5-4	-	TGTGACAGCAGCTTGCTCTACCAGGGACAGGGGGCACGGGAGACCCAGTACTTC	CDSSLLYQGQGARETQYF